This T cell receptor (beta chain) was sequenced in a study of control samples from healthy donors and cancer patients. Clones were sequenced by immunoSEQ multiplex PCR, and TCRdb holds only the in-frame ones, with some missing. This sample has 45,000 to 70,000 clones, with around 90% found just once. The germline V and J ends were trimmed by 6 bases and 5 bases, with 16 bases remaining between them. The CDR3 contains 15 residues. The germline V gene has CDR1 LNHDA and CDR2 SQIVND (reference sequence). The sequencing input was PBMCs. This chain joins TRBV19 and TRBJ1-4; D possibly corresponds to TRBD1 (5 bases). This sequence originates from a young man with colorectal cancer. CDR3 nucleotide sequence: TGTGCCAGTAGCCTTTATCGGGACCTGAATGAAAAACTGTTTTTT. The encoded protein is CASSLYRDLNEKLFF.